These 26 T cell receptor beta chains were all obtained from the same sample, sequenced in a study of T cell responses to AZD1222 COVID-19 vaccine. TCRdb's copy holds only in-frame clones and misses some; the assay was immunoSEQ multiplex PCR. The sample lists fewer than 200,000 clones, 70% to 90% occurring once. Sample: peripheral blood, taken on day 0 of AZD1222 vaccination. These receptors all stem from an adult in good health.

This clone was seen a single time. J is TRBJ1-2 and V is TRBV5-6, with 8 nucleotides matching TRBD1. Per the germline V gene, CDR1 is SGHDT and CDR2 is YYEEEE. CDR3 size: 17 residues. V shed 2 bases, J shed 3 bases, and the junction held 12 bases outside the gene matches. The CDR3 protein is CASSFAPGGAVDYGYTF. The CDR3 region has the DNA TGTGCCAGCAGCTTTGCGCCAGGGGGCGCGGTGGACTATGGCTACACCTTC.

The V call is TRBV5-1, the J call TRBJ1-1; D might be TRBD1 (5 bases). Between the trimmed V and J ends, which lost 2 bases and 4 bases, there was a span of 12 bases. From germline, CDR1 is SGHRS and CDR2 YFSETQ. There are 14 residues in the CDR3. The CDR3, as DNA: TGCGCCAGCAGCTTAGAAGTGGGGGGCACTGAAGCTTTCTTT. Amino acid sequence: CASSLEVGGTEAFF.

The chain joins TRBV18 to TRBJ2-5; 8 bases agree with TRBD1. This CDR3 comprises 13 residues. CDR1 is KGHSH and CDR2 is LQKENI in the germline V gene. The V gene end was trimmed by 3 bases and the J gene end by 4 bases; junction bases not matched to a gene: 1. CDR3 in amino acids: CASSPDRAETQYF. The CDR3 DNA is TGTGCCAGCTCACCGGACAGGGCAGAGACCCAGTACTTC.

CDR3: CASSIRGLNSPLHF. The DNA for the CDR3 is TGTGCCAGTAGTATCAGGGGGCTTAATTCACCCCTCCACTTT. This chain connects TRBV19 to TRBJ1-6; 8 bases are a match to TRBD1. This CDR3 has 14 residues. The V gene end was trimmed by 3 bases and the J gene end by 6 bases; junction bases not matched to a gene: 1. Looked up from germline, CDR1 is LNHDA and CDR2 is SQIVND (reference sequence).

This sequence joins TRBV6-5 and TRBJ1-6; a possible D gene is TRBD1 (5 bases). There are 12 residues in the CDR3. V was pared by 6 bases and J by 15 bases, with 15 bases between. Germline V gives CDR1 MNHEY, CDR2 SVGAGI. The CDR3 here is CASRLGGNDLHF. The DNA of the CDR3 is TGTGCCAGCAGGCTGGGGGGAAACGACCTCCACTTT.

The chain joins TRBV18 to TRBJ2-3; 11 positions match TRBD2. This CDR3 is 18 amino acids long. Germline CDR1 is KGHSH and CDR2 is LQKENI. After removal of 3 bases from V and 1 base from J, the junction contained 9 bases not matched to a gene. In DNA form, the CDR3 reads TGTGCCAGCTCACCTTCGGTGACTAGCGGGACACGCACAGATACGCAGTATTTT. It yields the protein CASSPSVTSGTRTDTQYF.

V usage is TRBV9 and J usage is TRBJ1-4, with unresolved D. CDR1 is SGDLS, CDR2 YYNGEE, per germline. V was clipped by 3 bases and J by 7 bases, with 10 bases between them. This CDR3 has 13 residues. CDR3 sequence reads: CASSARPFEKLFF. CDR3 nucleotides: TGTGCCAGCAGCGCCCGCCCATTTGAAAAACTGTTTTTT.

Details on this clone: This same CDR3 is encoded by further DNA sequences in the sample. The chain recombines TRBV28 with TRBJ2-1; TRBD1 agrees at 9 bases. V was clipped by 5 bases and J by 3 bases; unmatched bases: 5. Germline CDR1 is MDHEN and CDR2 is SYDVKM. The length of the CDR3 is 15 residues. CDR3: CASSPPGQGYNEQFF. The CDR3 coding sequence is TGTGCCAGCAGTCCGCCGGGACAGGGCTACAATGAGCAGTTCTTC.

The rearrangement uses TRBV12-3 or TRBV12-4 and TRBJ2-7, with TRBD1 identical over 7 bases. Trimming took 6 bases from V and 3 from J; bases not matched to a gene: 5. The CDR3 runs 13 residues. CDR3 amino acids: CASRPSGGYEQYF. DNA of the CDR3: TGTGCCAGCAGACCCTCAGGGGGCTACGAGCAGTACTTC.

In nucleotides, the CDR3 is TGTGCCAGCAGCATCGCTCTGAAAGCAGATACGCAGTATTTT. Its translation is CASSIALKADTQYF. This rearrangement joins TRBV7-9 to TRBJ2-3; D unresolved. Germline assignment: CDR1 SEHNR and CDR2 FQNEAQ (reference sequence). There are 14 residues in the CDR3. V was trimmed by 5 bases and J by 4 bases, leaving 13 bases between them.

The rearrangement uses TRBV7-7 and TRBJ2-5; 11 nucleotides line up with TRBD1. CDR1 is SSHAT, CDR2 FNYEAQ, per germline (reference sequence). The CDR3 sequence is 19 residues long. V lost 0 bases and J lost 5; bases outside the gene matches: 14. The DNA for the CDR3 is TGTGCCAGCAGCTTAGCGCGGCCGGGGACAGGGGGATTTTTGGAGACCCAGTACTTC. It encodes CASSLARPGTGGFLETQYF. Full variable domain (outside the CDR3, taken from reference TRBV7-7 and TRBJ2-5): GAGVSQSPRYKVTKRGQDVTLRCDPISSHATLYWYQQALGQGPEFLTYFNYEAQPDKSGLPSDRFSAERPEGSISTLTIQRTEQRDSAMYRCASSLARPGTGGFLETQYFGPGTRLLVL.

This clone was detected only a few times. CDR3 sequence: CASRVGFVGYEQYF. Here the CDR3 DNA reads TGCGCCAGCAGGGTGGGTTTTGTGGGCTACGAGCAGTACTTC. The chain uses TRBV5-1 and TRBJ2-7; D unclear. Germline CDR1 reads SGHRS; CDR2 reads YFSETQ. The length of the CDR3 is 14 residues. The germline V and J ends were trimmed by 5 bases and 3 bases, with 15 bases remaining between them.

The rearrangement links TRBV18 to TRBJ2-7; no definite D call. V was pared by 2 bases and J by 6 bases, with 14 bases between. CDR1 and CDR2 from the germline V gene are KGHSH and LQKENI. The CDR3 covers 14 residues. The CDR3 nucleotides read TGTGCCAGCTCACCATGGACCGGGCTGGCCGAGCAGTACTTC. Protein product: CASSPWTGLAEQYF.

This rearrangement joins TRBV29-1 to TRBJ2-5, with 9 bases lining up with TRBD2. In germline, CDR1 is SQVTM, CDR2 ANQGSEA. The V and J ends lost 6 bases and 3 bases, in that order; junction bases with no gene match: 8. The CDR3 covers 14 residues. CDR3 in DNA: TGCAGCGTCAAGGGGCCTAGCGGGGAAGAGACCCAGTACTTC. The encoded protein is CSVKGPSGEETQYF. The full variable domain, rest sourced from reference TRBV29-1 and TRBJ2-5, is SAVISQKPSRDICQRGTSLTIQCQVDSQVTMMFWYRQQPGQSLTLIATANQGSEATYESGFVIDKFPISRPNLTFSTLTVSNMSPEDSSIYLCSVKGPSGEETQYFGPGTRLLVL.

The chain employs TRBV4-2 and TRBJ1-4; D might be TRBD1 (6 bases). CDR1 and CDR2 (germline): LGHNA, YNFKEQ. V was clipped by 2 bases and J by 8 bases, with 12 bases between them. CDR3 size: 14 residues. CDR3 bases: TGTGCCAGCAGCCAATCAGGGAGGGGGGAAAAACTGTTTTTT. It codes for CASSQSGRGEKLFF.

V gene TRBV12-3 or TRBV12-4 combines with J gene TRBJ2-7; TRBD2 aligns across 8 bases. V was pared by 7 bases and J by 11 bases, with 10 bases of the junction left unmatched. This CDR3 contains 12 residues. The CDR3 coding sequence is TGTGCCAGCACGAGGGGTAGCGGGAACAAGTACTTC. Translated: CASTRGSGNKYF.

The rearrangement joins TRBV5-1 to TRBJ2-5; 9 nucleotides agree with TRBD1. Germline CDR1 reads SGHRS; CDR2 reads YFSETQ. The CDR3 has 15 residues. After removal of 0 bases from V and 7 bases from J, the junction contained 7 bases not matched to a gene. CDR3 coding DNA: TGCGCCAGCAGCTTGGGGGACAGGGCGGCGGGGACCCAGTACTTC. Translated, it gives CASSLGDRAAGTQYF. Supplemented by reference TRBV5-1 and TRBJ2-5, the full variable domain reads KAGVTQTPRYLIKTRGQQVTLSCSPISGHRSVSWYQQTPGQGLQFLFEYFSETQRNKGNFPGRFSGRQFSNSRSEMNVSTLELGDSALYLCASSLGDRAAGTQYFGPGTRLLVL.

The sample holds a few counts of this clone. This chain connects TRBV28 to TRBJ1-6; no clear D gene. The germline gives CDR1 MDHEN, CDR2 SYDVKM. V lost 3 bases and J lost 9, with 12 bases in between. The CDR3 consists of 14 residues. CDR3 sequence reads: CASSFKLGGSPLHF. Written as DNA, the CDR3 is TGTGCCAGCAGTTTCAAGCTAGGAGGTTCACCCCTCCACTTT. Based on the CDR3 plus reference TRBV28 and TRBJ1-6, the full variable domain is DVKVTQSSRYLVKRTGEKVFLECVQDMDHENMFWYRQDPGLGLRLIYFSYDVKMKEKGDIPEGYSVSREKKERFSLILESASTNQTSMYLCASSFKLGGSPLHFGNGTRLTVT.

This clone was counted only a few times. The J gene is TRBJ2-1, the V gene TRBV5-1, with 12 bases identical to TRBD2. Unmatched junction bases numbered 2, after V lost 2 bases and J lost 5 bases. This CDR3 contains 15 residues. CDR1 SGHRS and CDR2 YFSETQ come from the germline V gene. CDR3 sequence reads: CASSFRTSGNNEQFF. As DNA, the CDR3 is TGCGCCAGCAGCTTTAGGACTAGCGGGAACAATGAGCAGTTCTTC.

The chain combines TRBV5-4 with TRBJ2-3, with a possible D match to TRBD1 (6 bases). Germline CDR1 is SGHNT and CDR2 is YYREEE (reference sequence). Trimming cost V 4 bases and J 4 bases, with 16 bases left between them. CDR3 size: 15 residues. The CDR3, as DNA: TGTGCCAGCAGCACAGCCGGGACACTGTCAGATACGCAGTATTTT. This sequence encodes CASSTAGTLSDTQYF. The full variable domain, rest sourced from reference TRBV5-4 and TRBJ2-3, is ETGVTQSPTHLIKTRGQQVTLRCSSQSGHNTVSWYQQALGQGPQFIFQYYREEENGRGNFPPRFSGLQFPNYSSELNVNALELDDSALYLCASSTAGTLSDTQYFGPGTRLTVL.

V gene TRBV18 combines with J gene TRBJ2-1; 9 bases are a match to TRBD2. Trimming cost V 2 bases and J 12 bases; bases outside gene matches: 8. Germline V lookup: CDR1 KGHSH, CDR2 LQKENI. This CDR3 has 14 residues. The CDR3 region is CASSPSASGAPQFF. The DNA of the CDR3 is TGTGCCAGCTCACCATCTGCTAGCGGGGCCCCGCAGTTCTTC.

The CDR3 DNA reads as TGTGCCAGCAGTTACTCGAGTCAGGGGGGGAGGACTGAAGCTTTCTTT. Protein sequence: CASSYSSQGGRTEAFF. The V gene is TRBV6-5, the J gene TRBJ1-1; 7 bases fit TRBD1. Losses at the gene ends were 0 bases for V and 5 bases for J; bases not matched to a gene: 9. The CDR3 extends over 16 amino acids. Per germline, CDR1 MNHEY and CDR2 SVGAGI.

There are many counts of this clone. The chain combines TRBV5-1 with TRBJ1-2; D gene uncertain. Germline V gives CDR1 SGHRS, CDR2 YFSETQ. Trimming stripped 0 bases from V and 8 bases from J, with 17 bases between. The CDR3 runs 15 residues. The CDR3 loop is CASSLVADLPKGYTF. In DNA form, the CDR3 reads TGCGCCAGCAGCTTGGTGGCCGACCTCCCCAAGGGCTACACCTTC.

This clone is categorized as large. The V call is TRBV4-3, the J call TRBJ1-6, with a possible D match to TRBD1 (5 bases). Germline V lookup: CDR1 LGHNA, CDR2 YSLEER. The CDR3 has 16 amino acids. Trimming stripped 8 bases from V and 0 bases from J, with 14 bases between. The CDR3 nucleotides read TGCGCCAGCCGCGTTGACAGCAGCTCCTATAATTCACCCCTCCACTTT. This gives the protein CASRVDSSSYNSPLHF.

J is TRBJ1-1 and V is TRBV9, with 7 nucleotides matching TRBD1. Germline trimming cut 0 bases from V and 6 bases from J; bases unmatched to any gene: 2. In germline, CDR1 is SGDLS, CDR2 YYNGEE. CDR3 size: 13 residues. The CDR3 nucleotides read TGTGCCAGCAGCGTAGCGCAGGGGGCTGAAGCTTTCTTT. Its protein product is CASSVAQGAEAFF.

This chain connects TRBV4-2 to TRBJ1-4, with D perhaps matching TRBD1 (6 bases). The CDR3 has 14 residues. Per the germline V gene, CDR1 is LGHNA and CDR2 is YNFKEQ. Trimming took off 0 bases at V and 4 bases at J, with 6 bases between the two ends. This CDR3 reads CASSQEGGNEKLFF. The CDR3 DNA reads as TGTGCCAGCAGCCAAGAAGGGGGTAATGAAAAACTGTTTTTT.